Sequencing of this TCR beta chain was carried out in a study of blood T cell repertoires in COVID-19. As for the study in general: From the United States, Italy and Spain came samples of acute and convalescent COVID-19. Sources were T cells, B-cell-depleted T cells, or PBMCs; the material itself was cDNA or gDNA.

To note about this clone: An end of the junction does not agree with germline; a read error may underlie this.

Per germline, CDR1 SNHLY and CDR2 FYNNEI. The CDR3 has 14 amino acids. Authors' processing steps: By means of reference gene primer amplification, nucleated cell counts were estimated. Measured with immunoSEQ multiplex PCR; TCRdb has only the in-frame clones, and not every one. Clone size and V and J calls were adopted from that table, with D and trimming inferred from the DNA. The profile shows about 150,000 clones, more than 70% of them singletons. The chain combines TRBV2 with TRBJ1-5, with a weak D call TRBD1 (5 bases). The clonotype comes from an elderly woman with active or convalescent COVID-19. The sequencing sample was made of peripheral blood. CDR3 protein: CASREVAGNQPQHF. The CDR3 DNA reads as TGTGCCAGCAGAGAAGTGGCAGGGAATCAGCCCCAGCATTTT. The variable domain in full, with the rest retrieved from reference TRBV2 and TRBJ1-5, is EPEVTQTPSHQVTQMGQEVILRCVPISNHLYFYWYRQILGQKVEFLVSFYNNEISEKSEIFDDQFSVERPDGSNFTLKIRSTKLEDSAMYFCASREVAGNQPQHFGDGTRLSIL.